These 9 T cell receptor beta chains were all obtained from the same sample, sequenced in a study of blood T cell repertoires in COVID-19. The method was immunoSEQ multiplex PCR; TCRdb's version includes in-frame clones alone and lacks a portion of them. Of under 300,000 clones in the sample, 65% to 80% were seen once. Sequencing was done on a sample of peripheral blood. The receptors stem from a woman aged 40 to 55 with active or convalescent COVID-19.

V is TRBV30 and J is TRBJ2-3, with D hard to call. Trimming left V 4 bases short and J 0 bases short, with 11 bases between. CDR3 size: 14 residues. Germline V gene data show CDR1 as GTSNPN and CDR2 as SVGIG (reference sequence). The CDR3, as DNA: TGTGCCTGGACCGCAGGCATTAGCACAGATACGCAGTATTTT. Amino acids: CAWTAGISTDTQYF. The whole variable domain, remainder taken from reference TRBV30 and TRBJ2-3, is SQTIHQWPATLVQPVGSPLSLECTVEGTSNPNLYWYRQAAGRGLQLLFYSVGIGQISSEVPQNLSASRPQDRQFILSSKKLLLSDSGFYLCAWTAGISTDTQYFGPGTRLTVL.

The CDR3 reads CACLAGGRESTDTQYF. In DNA, the CDR3 is TGTGCCTGCCTAGCGGGGGGCCGGGAGAGCACAGATACGCAGTATTTT. This chain connects TRBV30 to TRBJ2-3, with 11 bases matching TRBD2. Germline V CDR1 and CDR2: GTSNPN, SVGIG (reference sequence). V was clipped by 6 bases and J by 0 bases; unmatched bases: 8. CDR3 size: 16 residues.

The genes are TRBV4-2 and TRBJ1-2; TRBD1 agrees at 10 bases. The CDR3 covers 16 residues. The V gene's germline CDR1 is LGHNA and CDR2 YNFKEQ. V dropped 1 base and J dropped 0; count of bases not matched to a gene: 2. Here the CDR3 DNA reads TGTGCCAGCAGCCAAGGGACAGGGGGAGCTAACTATGGCTACACCTTC. This gives the protein CASSQGTGGANYGYTF.

The V call is TRBV4-1, the J call TRBJ2-3, with a tentative D call TRBD2 (6 bases). Germline CDR1 and CDR2: MGHRA and YSYEKL. The CDR3 sequence is 15 residues long. V was shortened by 4 bases and J by 3 bases, with 14 bases between the two germline ends. The CDR3 reads CASSPRGLKTDTQYF. The CDR3 region has the DNA TGCGCCAGCAGCCCGCGGGGCTTGAAGACAGATACGCAGTATTTT.

The chain employs TRBV5-1 and TRBJ2-1, with TRBD2 as a possible D gene (7 bases). Germline V lookup: CDR1 SGHRS, CDR2 YFSETQ. This CDR3 region has 17 residues. Trimming cost V 6 bases and J 2 bases, with 21 bases left between them. The CDR3 loop reads CASTEGEGSTPYNEQFF. The CDR3 DNA follows: TGCGCCAGCACCGAGGGGGAGGGGTCGACACCCTACAATGAGCAGTTCTTC.

The chain carries TRBV29-1 and TRBJ2-7; 9 bases align to TRBD2. There are 15 residues in the CDR3. Germline values: CDR1 SQVTM, CDR2 ANQGSEA. The ends lost 2 bases at V and 3 bases at J; junction bases unmatched: 8. The CDR3 loop reads CSVESPSGGYYEQYF. DNA for the CDR3: TGCAGCGTTGAATCACCCAGCGGGGGGTACTACGAGCAGTACTTC.

The gene calls are TRBV19 and TRBJ2-6, with D possibly matching TRBD2 (5 bases). The CDR3 length is 18 residues. Germline values: CDR1 LNHDA, CDR2 SQIVND (reference sequence). Trimming stripped 3 bases from V and 0 bases from J, with 15 bases between. CDR3 amino acids: CASSMEGLPGSGANVLTF. CDR3 DNA: TGTGCCAGTAGTATGGAAGGACTCCCTGGCTCTGGGGCCAACGTCCTGACTTTC. Filled out from reference TRBV19 and TRBJ2-6, the complete variable domain reads DGGITQSPKYLFRKEGQNVTLSCEQNLNHDAMYWYRQDPGQGLRLIYYSQIVNDFQKGDIAEGYSVSREKKESFPLTVTSAQKNPTAFYLCASSMEGLPGSGANVLTFGAGSRLTVL.

Here the CDR3 reads CAGARGDYGYTF. In DNA form, the CDR3 reads TGTGCCGGGGCGCGGGGCGACTATGGCTACACCTTC. The J gene is TRBJ1-2, the V gene TRBV30; perhaps TRBD1 as D (5 bases). Between the trimmed V and J ends, which lost 8 bases and 3 bases, there was a span of 13 bases. Germline CDR1 is GTSNPN and CDR2 is SVGIG (reference sequence). The CDR3 totals 12 residues.

The sample holds one count of this clone. This rearrangement joins TRBV7-6 to TRBJ2-1, with 12 bases aligning to TRBD2. The ends lost 5 bases at V and 0 bases at J; junction bases unmatched: 8. CDR3 size: 18 residues. Germline assignment: CDR1 SGHVS and CDR2 FNYEAQ. The CDR3 DNA is TGTGCCAGCAGCCCACTAGCGGGGGGCTACATCTCCTACAATGAGCAGTTCTTC. Protein: CASSPLAGGYISYNEQFF.